This TCR beta chain was observed in a study of response to subunit inactivated influenza vaccine. Findings and caveats of the study: Few additional T cells are recruited per seasonal influenza vaccination, authors suggested.

V lost 0 bases and J 4 bases, leaving 14 bases between the germline ends. CDR3 length: 15 amino acids. In germline, CDR1 is DFQATT, CDR2 SNEGSKA (reference sequence). TCRdb re-analysed the RT-PCR reads in MiXCR, keeping a single row per CDR3 protein. The table records some 800,000 distinct CDR3 sequences, about 20% of them present only once. Of note for this clonotype: What it binds is not known.

The chain employs TRBV20-1 and TRBJ2-3; D might be TRBD1 (6 bases). The source material was PBMCs from blood, sampled 5 days after vaccination. The sequence came from a man over 45 who received an inactivated influenza vaccine. This chain's CDR3 is CSARDGARGADTQYF. CDR3 DNA sequence: TGCAGTGCTAGAGATGGGGCCAGGGGAGCAGATACGCAGTATTTT.